The clone carrying this T cell receptor beta chain was recorded a few times. The antigen is not known. The data belong to a study of blood T cells in healthy people across ages. With a J-beta primer mix and a sample-barcoded 5' primer, a second PCR ran about 7 to 12 cycles. Using its own MiXCR run on the 5' RACE reads, TCRdb lists one record per CDR3 protein. The table shows 710,000 or so distinct CDR3 sequences, with 22% occurring only once. Study-wide points: Older age went with lower TCR beta diversity per million T cells, in a roughly linear way.

This CDR3 is built from 15 residues. Germline values: CDR1 SEHNR, CDR2 FQNEAQ (reference sequence). J was trimmed by 2 bases and V by 5 bases; bases with no gene match: 8. Healthy individuals of Caucasian origin from Russia, aged about 6 to 100, served as donors. Per sample, extraction of total RNA gave at least 5 micrograms in every case. This receptor was taken from a man between 65 and 85 years old in good health. Sequencing input: blood. The V and J genes are TRBV7-9 and TRBJ1-1; 7 nucleotides match TRBD1. CDR3 DNA sequence: TGTGCCAGCAGCCCCGGACAGGTCATCAACACTGAAGCTTTCTTT. This translates into CASSPGQVINTEAFF.